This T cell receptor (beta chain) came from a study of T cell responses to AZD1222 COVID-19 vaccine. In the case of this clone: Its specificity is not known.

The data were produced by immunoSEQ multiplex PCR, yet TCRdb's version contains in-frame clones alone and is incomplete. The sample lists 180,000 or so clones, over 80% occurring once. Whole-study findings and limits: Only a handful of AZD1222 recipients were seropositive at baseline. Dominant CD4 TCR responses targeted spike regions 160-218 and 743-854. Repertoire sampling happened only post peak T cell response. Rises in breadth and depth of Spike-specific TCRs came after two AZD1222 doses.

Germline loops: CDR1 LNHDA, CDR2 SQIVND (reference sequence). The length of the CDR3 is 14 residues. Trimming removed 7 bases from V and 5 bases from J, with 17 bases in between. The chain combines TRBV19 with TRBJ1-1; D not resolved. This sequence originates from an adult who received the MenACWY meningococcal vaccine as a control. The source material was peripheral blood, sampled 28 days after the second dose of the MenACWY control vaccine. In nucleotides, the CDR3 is TGTGCCAGTATTCCGTCTGGTCTCAAGACTGAAGCTTTCTTT. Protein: CASIPSGLKTEAFF.